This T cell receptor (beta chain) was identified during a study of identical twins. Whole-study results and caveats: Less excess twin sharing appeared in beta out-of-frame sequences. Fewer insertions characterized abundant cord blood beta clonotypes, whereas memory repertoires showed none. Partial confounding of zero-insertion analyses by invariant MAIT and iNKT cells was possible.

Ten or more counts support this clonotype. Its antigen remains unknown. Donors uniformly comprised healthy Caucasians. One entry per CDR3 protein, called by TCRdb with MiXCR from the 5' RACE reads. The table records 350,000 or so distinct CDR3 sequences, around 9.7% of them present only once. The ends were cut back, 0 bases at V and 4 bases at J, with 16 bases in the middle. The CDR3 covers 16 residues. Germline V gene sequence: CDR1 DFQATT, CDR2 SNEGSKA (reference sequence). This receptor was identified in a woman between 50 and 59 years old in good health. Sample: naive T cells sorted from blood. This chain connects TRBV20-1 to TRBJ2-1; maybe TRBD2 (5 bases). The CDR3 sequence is CSARDVAGTLYNEQFF. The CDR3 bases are TGCAGTGCTAGAGATGTGGCGGGTACACTTTACAATGAGCAGTTCTTC.